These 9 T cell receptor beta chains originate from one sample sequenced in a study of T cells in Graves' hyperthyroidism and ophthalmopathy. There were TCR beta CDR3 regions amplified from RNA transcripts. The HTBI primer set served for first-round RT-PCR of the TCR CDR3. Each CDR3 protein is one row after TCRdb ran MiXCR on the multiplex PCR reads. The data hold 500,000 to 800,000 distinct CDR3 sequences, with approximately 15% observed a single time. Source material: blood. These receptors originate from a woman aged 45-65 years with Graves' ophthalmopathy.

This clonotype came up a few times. The CDR3 nucleotides are TGCAGTGCTAGAGATCTTCGTAAAGCACGCTCGGAAAAACTGTTTTTT. Residues: CSARDLRKARSEKLFF. The chain employs TRBV20-1 and TRBJ1-4; D not resolved. The V and J ends lost 0 bases and 8 bases respectively, with 19 bases between them. The CDR3 contains 16 residues. Germline CDR1 DFQATT, CDR2 SNEGSKA (reference sequence).

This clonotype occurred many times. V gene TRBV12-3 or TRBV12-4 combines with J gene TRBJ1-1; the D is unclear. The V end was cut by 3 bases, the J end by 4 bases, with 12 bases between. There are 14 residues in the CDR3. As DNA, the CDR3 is TGTGCCAGCAGTTTGGGTCGGTTCCGCACTGAAGCTTTCTTT. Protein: CASSLGRFRTEAFF.

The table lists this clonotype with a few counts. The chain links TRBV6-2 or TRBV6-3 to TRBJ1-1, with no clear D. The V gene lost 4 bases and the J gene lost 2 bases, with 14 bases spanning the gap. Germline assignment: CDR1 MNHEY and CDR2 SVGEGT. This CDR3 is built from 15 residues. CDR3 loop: CASSSPRRRNTEAFF. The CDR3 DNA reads TGTGCCAGCAGTTCCCCTCGGCGGAGAAACACTGAAGCTTTCTTT.

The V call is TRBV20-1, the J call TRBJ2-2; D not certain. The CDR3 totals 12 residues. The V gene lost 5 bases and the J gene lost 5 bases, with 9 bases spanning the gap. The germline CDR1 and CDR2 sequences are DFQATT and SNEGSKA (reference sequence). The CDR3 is CSAPADTGELFF. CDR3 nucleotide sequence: TGCAGTGCTCCCGCGGATACCGGGGAGCTGTTTTTT.

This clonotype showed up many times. CDR3 protein: CASSLDAGGIQYF. CDR3 nucleotide sequence: TGTGCCAGCAGTTTAGACGCAGGTGGCATTCAGTACTTC. This chain joins TRBV12-3 or TRBV12-4 and TRBJ2-4; D remains unclear. V was pared by 1 base and J by 9 bases, with 10 bases between. The CDR3 has 13 amino acids.

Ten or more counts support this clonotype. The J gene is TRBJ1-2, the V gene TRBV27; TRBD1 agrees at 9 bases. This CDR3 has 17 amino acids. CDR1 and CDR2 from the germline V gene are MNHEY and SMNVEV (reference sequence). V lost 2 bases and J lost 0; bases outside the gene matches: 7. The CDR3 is CASSLVPGQGANYGYTF. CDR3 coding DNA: TGTGCCAGCAGTTTAGTGCCGGGACAGGGAGCTAACTATGGCTACACCTTC.

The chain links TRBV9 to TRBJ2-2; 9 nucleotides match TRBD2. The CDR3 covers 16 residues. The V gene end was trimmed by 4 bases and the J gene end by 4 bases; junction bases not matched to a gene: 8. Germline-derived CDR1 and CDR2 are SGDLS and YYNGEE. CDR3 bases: TGTGCCAGCAGCCCCCCCCAGCGGGGGGTCACCGGGGAGCTGTTTTTT. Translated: CASSPPQRGVTGELFF. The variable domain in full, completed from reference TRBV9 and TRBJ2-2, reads DSGVTQTPKHLITATGQRVTLRCSPRSGDLSVYWYQQSLDQGLQFLIQYYNGEERAKGNILERFSAQQFPDLHSELNLSSLELGDSALYFCASSPPQRGVTGELFFGEGSRLTVL.

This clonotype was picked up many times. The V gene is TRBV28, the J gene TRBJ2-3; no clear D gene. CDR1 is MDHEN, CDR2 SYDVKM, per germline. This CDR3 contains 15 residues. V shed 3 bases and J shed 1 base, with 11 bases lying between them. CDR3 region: CASSLGYRRTDTQYF. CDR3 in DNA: TGTGCCAGCAGTTTGGGGTATCGTCGCACAGATACGCAGTATTTT.

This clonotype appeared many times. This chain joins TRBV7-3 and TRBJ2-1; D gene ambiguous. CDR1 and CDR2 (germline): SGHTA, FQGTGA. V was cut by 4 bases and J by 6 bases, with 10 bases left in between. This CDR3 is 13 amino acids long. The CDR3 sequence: CASSYLGPNEQFF. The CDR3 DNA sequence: TGTGCCAGCAGCTACCTCGGACCCAATGAGCAGTTCTTC.